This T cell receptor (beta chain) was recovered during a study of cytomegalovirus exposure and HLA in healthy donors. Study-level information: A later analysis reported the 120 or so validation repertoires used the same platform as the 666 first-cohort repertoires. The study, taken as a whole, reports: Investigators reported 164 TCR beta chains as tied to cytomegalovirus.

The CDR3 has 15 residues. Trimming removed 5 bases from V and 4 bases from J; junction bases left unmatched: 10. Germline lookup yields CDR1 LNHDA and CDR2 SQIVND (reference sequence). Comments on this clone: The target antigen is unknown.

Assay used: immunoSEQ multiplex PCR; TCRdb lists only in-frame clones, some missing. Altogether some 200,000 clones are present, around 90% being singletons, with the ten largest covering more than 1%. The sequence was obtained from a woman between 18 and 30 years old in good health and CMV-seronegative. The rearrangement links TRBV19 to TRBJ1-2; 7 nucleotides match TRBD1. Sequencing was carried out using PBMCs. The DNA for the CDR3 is TGTGCCAGTAGTCCACAACTCGACAGGGTCTATGGCTACACCTTC. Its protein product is CASSPQLDRVYGYTF. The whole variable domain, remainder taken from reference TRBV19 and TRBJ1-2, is DGGITQSPKYLFRKEGQNVTLSCEQNLNHDAMYWYRQDPGQGLRLIYYSQIVNDFQKGDIAEGYSVSREKKESFPLTVTSAQKNPTAFYLCASSPQLDRVYGYTFGSGTRLTVV.